The 16 T cell receptor beta chains below were found in one sample sequenced in a study of cytomegalovirus exposure and HLA in healthy donors. Using immunoSEQ multiplex PCR, the repertoire was profiled, and TCRdb retains in-frame clones only, with some absent. Among fewer than 120,000 clones listed, more than 75% were seen once. Material: PBMCs. All receptors come from a woman in her 30s in good health and CMV-seropositive.

In its sample, this clone was seen once. The chain is built from TRBV7-9 and TRBJ1-4, with D possibly matching TRBD1 (5 bases). Germline V gene data show CDR1 as SEHNR and CDR2 as FQNEAQ (reference sequence). V lost 5 bases and J 5 bases, leaving 15 bases between the germline ends. The CDR3 has 15 amino acids. CDR3 bases: TGTGCCAGCAGCCCCCAGGGAGGGGAGAATGAAAAACTGTTTTTT. It encodes CASSPQGGENEKLFF.

V gene TRBV5-6 combines with J gene TRBJ2-4; 7 bases are shared with TRBD1. The V and J ends lost 0 bases and 2 bases, in that order; junction bases with no gene match: 5. The CDR3 totals 16 residues. CDR1 SGHDT and CDR2 YYEEEE come from the germline V gene. In nucleotides, the CDR3 is TGTGCCAGCAGCTTGGGGGCACAGGGGACCAAAAACATTCAGTACTTC. Protein sequence: CASSLGAQGTKNIQYF. The full variable domain, rest sourced from reference TRBV5-6 and TRBJ2-4, is DAGVTQSPTHLIKTRGQQVTLRCSPKSGHDTVSWYQQALGQGPQFIFQYYEEEERQRGNFPDRFSGHQFPNYSSELNVNALLLGDSALYLCASSLGAQGTKNIQYFGAGTRLSVL.

The CDR3 spells CASSQEFGDSEKLFF. As DNA, the CDR3 is TGCGCCAGCAGCCAAGAATTTGGCGACAGCGAAAAACTGTTTTTT. The rearrangement uses TRBV4-3 and TRBJ1-4; D perhaps matches TRBD1 (5 bases). CDR1 is LGHNA, CDR2 YSLEER, per germline. The CDR3 consists of 15 residues. V lost 0 bases to trimming and J lost 8 bases, with 13 bases between them.

The chain recombines TRBV9 with TRBJ2-7; 9 nucleotides line up with TRBD2. The V and J ends lost 4 bases and 4 bases, in that order; junction bases with no gene match: 9. There are 15 residues in the CDR3. From germline, CDR1 is SGDLS and CDR2 YYNGEE. The CDR3 here is CASSPLGTSHYEQYF. CDR3 DNA sequence: TGTGCCAGCAGCCCTCTGGGGACTAGCCATTACGAGCAGTACTTC.

The chain joins TRBV18 to TRBJ2-7; 8 bases are shared with TRBD1. The trim removed 6 bases at V and 2 bases at J, leaving 6 bases unmatched. This CDR3 spans 14 amino acids. From germline, CDR1 is KGHSH and CDR2 LQKENI. CDR3: CASSPRTGTYEQYF. The CDR3 coding sequence is TGTGCCAGCTCTCCAAGGACAGGGACCTACGAGCAGTACTTC.

The chain uses TRBV7-8 and TRBJ2-7, with 8 bases matching TRBD2. The CDR3 runs 15 residues. CDR1 and CDR2 from the germline V gene are SGHVS and FQNEAQ. The V and J ends lost 3 bases and 2 bases, in that order; junction bases with no gene match: 6. The CDR3 region is CASSFQRGTTYEQYF. The DNA for the CDR3 is TGTGCCAGCAGCTTCCAGCGGGGGACCACCTACGAGCAGTACTTC.

The chain recombines TRBV7-3 with TRBJ2-7, with 11 bases lining up with TRBD2. Trimming cost V 6 bases and J 6 bases; bases outside gene matches: 7. Germline V gene data show CDR1 as SGHTA and CDR2 as FQGTGA. The CDR3 contains 14 residues. The CDR3 spells CASSLLAGVREQYF. The CDR3 bases are TGTGCCAGCAGTCTACTAGCGGGAGTACGCGAGCAGTACTTC.

The chain is built from TRBV7-9 and TRBJ2-3, with 9 nucleotides matching TRBD1. The germline gives CDR1 SEHNR, CDR2 FQNEAQ (reference sequence). The length of the CDR3 is 17 residues. V lost 3 bases, J lost 3 bases, and 10 bases stayed unmatched. CDR3 sequence (DNA): TGTGCCAGCAGCTTTGTCCCGGGACAGGGATCGACAGATACGCAGTATTTT. This sequence encodes CASSFVPGQGSTDTQYF.

This sequence joins TRBV27 and TRBJ2-7; possible D gene TRBD2, 5 bases. The CDR3 runs 15 residues. V was trimmed by 3 bases and J by 5 bases, leaving 17 bases between them. Looked up from germline, CDR1 is MNHEY and CDR2 is SMNVEV (reference sequence). CDR3 DNA: TGTGCCAGCAGTTTTTGGCCGGGGAACGACCACGAGCAGTACTTC. Residues: CASSFWPGNDHEQYF.

The chain is built from TRBV5-6 and TRBJ2-3, with TRBD1 matching 12 bases. The J segment lost 1 base and the V segment lost 0 bases, leaving 9 bases of the junction unmatched. From germline, CDR1 is SGHDT and CDR2 YYEEEE. The CDR3 has 19 residues. In DNA form, the CDR3 reads TGTGCCAGCAGCTTGGCCGTGGGACAGGGGGCGCAGGGCACAGATACGCAGTATTTT. Its translation is CASSLAVGQGAQGTDTQYF. Full variable domain (outside the CDR3, taken from reference TRBV5-6 and TRBJ2-3): DAGVTQSPTHLIKTRGQQVTLRCSPKSGHDTVSWYQQALGQGPQFIFQYYEEEERQRGNFPDRFSGHQFPNYSSELNVNALLLGDSALYLCASSLAVGQGAQGTDTQYFGPGTRLTVL.

This chain connects TRBV4-3 to TRBJ2-3; 10 positions agree with TRBD2. With 0 bases clipped from V and 4 bases from J, the junction kept 10 bases outside the gene matches. The CDR3 loop spans 18 amino acids. The germline CDR1 and CDR2 sequences are LGHNA and YSLEER. CDR3 in amino acids: CASSQDWASGSPPDTQYF. CDR3 nucleotide sequence: TGCGCCAGCAGCCAAGACTGGGCTAGCGGGAGTCCTCCAGATACGCAGTATTTT.

The chain has TRBV5-1 and TRBJ2-1; 7 bases agree with TRBD1. CDR1 is SGHRS and CDR2 is YFSETQ in the germline V gene. The V and J ends lost 3 bases and 6 bases, in that order; junction bases with no gene match: 12. The CDR3 is made up of 16 amino acids. This chain's CDR3 is CASSSQPGQPPNEQFF. Written as DNA, the CDR3 is TGCGCCAGCAGCTCCCAACCGGGACAGCCTCCCAATGAGCAGTTCTTC.

This chain joins TRBV13 and TRBJ2-6; 7 bases map to TRBD1. V trimming: 2 bases; J trimming: 1 base; junction bases outside the gene matches: 5. This CDR3 has 17 residues. From germline, CDR1 is PRHDT and CDR2 FYEKMQ (reference sequence). The CDR3 spells CASSLWTGVSGANVLTF. CDR3 in DNA: TGTGCCAGCAGCTTATGGACAGGCGTGTCTGGGGCCAACGTCCTGACTTTC. The variable domain in full, with the rest retrieved from reference TRBV13 and TRBJ2-6, is AAGVIQSPRHLIKEKRETATLKCYPIPRHDTVYWYQQGPGQDPQFLISFYEKMQSDKGSIPDRFSAQQFSDYHSELNMSSLELGDSALYFCASSLWTGVSGANVLTFGAGSRLTVL.

This chain joins TRBV5-6 and TRBJ2-1, with a possible D match to TRBD2 (6 bases). The germline V gene encodes CDR1 SGHDT and CDR2 YYEEEE. The CDR3 extends over 12 amino acids. Trimming removed 2 bases at V and 6 bases at J, with 6 bases between. CDR3 sequence reads: CASSFGSNEQFF. Written as DNA, the CDR3 is TGTGCCAGCAGCTTCGGGAGCAATGAGCAGTTCTTC.

The V gene is TRBV5-4, the J gene TRBJ2-5; no definite D call. Trimming shortened V by 0 bases and J by 0 bases, and 6 bases separated the two germline ends. Germline loops: CDR1 SGHNT, CDR2 YYREEE (reference sequence). CDR3 size: 14 residues. The CDR3 sequence is CASSLDLYQETQYF. The DNA for the CDR3 is TGTGCCAGCAGCTTGGACTTATACCAAGAGACCCAGTACTTC.

The chain employs TRBV28 and TRBJ2-1, with D perhaps matching TRBD2 (5 bases). Germline lookup yields CDR1 MDHEN and CDR2 SYDVKM. The CDR3 is made up of 13 amino acids. Trimming shortened V by 6 bases and J by 4 bases, and 10 bases separated the two germline ends. The CDR3 coding sequence is TGTGCCAGCAGGAGGACTGAGTACAATGAGCAGTTCTTC. Protein sequence: CASRRTEYNEQFF.